This T cell receptor (beta chain) was retrieved from a study of T cell repertoires in cytomegalovirus infection. Study-wide context: CMV infection and matching HLA type were both indicated by public TCR beta signatures.

The CDR3 consists of 15 residues. Germline V lookup: CDR1 SNHLY, CDR2 FYNNEI. Between the trimmed V and J ends, which lost 7 bases and 6 bases, there was a span of 20 bases. The sample holds many counts of this clonotype. Its antigen is unidentified. Study-wide findings and caveats: HLA-C-restricted CMV clonotypes gave the most frequent clonotype in two of eight donors. Cumulated frequencies of public TCR beta families served to identify carriers of CMV plus the relevant HLA.

TCRdb processed the reads anew with MiXCR; each CDR3 protein has one entry. The sample includes more than 500,000 distinct CDR3 sequences, about 15% of them seen just once. Material for sequencing was CD8+ T cells from PBMCs. This TCR was sampled from a human donor in good health (CMV status not recorded). Some clones in this sample may be carry-over from other donors' samples. The chain links TRBV2 to TRBJ2-3, with D possibly TRBD2 on 7 matching bases. In DNA form, the CDR3 reads TGTGCCAGCACTCGCTTGGGGGGGCCTGGGGATACGCAGTATTTT. Residues: CASTRLGGPGDTQYF.